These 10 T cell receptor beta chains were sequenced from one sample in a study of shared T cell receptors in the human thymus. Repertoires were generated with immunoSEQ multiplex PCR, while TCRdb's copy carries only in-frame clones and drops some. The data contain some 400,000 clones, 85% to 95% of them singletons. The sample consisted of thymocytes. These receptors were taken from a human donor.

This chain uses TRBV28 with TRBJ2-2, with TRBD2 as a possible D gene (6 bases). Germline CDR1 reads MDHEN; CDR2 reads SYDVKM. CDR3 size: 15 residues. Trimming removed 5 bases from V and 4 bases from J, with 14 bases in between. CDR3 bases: TGTGCCAGCAGTATGCCGGGAGCGAGCACCGGGGAGCTGTTTTTT. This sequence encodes CASSMPGASTGELFF.

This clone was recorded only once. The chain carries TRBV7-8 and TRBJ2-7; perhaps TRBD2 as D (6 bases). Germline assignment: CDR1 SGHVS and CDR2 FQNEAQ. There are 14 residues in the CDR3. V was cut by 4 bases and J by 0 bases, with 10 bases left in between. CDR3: CASSSPGDSYEQYF. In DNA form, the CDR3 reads TGTGCCAGCAGCTCACCGGGAGACTCCTACGAGCAGTACTTC.

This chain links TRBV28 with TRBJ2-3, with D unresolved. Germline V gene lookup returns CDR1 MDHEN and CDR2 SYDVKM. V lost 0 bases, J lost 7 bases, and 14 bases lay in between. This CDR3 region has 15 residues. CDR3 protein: CASSLCNPGEYTQYF. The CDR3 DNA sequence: TGTGCCAGCAGTTTATGCAACCCTGGGGAATATACGCAGTATTTT.

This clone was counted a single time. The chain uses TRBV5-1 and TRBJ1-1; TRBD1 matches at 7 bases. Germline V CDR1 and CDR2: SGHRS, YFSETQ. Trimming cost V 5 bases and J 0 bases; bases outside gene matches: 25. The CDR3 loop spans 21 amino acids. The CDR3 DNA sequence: TGCGCCAGCAGAGGGGGCTTCGGACAACAGGGGACCCTTAGGATGAACACTGAAGCTTTCTTT. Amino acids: CASRGGFGQQGTLRMNTEAFF.

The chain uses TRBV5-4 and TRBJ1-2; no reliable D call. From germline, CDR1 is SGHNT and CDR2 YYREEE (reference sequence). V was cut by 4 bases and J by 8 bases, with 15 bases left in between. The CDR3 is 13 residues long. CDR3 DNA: TGTGCCAGCAGCCCCCCTCGGGCGAGAGGCTACACCTTC. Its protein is CASSPPRARGYTF.

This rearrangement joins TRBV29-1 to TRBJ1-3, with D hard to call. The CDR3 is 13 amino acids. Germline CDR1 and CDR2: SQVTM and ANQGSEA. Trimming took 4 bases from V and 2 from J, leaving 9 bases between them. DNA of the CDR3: TGCAGCGTTGGGGTCCGAACTGGAAACACCATATATTTT. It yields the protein CSVGVRTGNTIYF.

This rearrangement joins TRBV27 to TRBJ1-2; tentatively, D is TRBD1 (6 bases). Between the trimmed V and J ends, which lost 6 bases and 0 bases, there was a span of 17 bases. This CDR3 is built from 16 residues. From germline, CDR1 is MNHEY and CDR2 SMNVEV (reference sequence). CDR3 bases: TGTGCCAGCAGCCAGGACAGTTACTCAGCTAACTATGGCTACACCTTC. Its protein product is CASSQDSYSANYGYTF.

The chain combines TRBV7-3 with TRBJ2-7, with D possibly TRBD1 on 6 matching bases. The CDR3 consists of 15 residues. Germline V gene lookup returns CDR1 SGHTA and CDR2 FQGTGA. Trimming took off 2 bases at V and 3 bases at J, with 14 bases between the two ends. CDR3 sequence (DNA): TGTGCCAGCAGCTTACATCGACAGGAACGCTACGAGCAGTACTTC. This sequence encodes CASSLHRQERYEQYF.

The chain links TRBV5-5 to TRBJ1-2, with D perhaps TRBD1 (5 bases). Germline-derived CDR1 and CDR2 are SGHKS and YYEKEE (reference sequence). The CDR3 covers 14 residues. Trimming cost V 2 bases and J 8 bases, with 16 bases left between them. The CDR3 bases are TGTGCCAGCAGCTTAGTCAGGGCCGACCGGGGCTACACCTTC. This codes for CASSLVRADRGYTF.

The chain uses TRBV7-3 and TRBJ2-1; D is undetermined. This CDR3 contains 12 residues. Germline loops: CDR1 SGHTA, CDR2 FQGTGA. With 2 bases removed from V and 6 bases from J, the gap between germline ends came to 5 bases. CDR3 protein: CASSLYPNEQFF. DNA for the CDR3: TGTGCCAGCAGCTTATATCCCAATGAGCAGTTCTTC.